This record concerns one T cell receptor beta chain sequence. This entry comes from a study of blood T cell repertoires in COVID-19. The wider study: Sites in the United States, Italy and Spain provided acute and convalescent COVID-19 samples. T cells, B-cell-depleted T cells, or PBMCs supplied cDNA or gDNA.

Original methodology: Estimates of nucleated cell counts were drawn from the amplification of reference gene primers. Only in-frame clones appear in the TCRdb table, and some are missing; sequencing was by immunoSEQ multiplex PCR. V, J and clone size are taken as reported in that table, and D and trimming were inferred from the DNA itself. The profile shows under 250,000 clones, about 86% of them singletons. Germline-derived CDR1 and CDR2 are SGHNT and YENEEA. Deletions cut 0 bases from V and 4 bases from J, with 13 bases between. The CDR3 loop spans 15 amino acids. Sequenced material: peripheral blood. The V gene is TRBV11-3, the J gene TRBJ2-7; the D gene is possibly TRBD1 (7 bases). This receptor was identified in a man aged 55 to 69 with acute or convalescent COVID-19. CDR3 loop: CASSLDQGGFYEQYF. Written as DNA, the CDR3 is TGTGCCAGCAGCTTAGATCAGGGGGGATTTTACGAGCAGTACTTC.